This T cell receptor beta chain was recovered during a study of blood T cell repertoires in COVID-19. Study at large: Some COVID-19 samples were acute and others convalescent; all came from the United States, Italy and Spain. From T cells, B-cell-depleted T cells, or PBMCs came the material, which was cDNA or gDNA.

In the authors' methods: Amplifying reference gene primers gave estimates of nucleated cell counts. Data came from immunoSEQ multiplex PCR; TCRdb stores just in-frame clones and leaves some out. D and trimming come from the DNA, and the V and J calls and clone size come from that table. The table lists a few hundred thousand clones, over 80% of them singletons. Trimming took off 5 bases at V and 2 bases at J, with 10 bases between the two ends. The CDR3 is made up of 14 amino acids. Germline V lookup: CDR1 SGHRS, CDR2 YFSETQ. The sequence was obtained from a human donor in a cohort sampled during active COVID-19. The sequencing input was peripheral blood. V is TRBV5-1 and J is TRBJ2-2; weak D call: TRBD2 (5 bases). The CDR3 region has the DNA TGCGCCAGCAGTTGGGAGCTCAACACCGGGGAGCTGTTTTTT. Encoded protein: CASSWELNTGELFF. Full variable domain (rest looked up from reference TRBV5-1 and TRBJ2-2): KAGVTQTPRYLIKTRGQQVTLSCSPISGHRSVSWYQQTPGQGLQFLFEYFSETQRNKGNFPGRFSGRQFSNSRSEMNVSTLELGDSALYLCASSWELNTGELFFGEGSRLTVL.